Listed below are T cell receptor beta chains from one sample, sequenced in a study of blood T cell repertoires in COVID-19. Clones were read by immunoSEQ multiplex PCR, and TCRdb kept only the in-frame ones, dropping some. The sample yields about 180,000 clones, 80% seen once. Sample: PBMCs or T cells enriched from blood (not recorded which). The source of these receptors is a man aged 55 to 70 who had been exposed to COVID-19. Each CDR3 is given with its conserved first and last residue. The order of the fields is D gene, V gene, J gene, clone size, CDR3 DNA, CDR3 protein. The D gene is left open where the match is weak. Clone size is shown for a subset of rows, as once, few, many or a class of expanded clone.

TRBD2	TRBV6-5	TRBJ2-1	-	TGTGCCGGAGCGGGAGCTCGCTACAATGAGCAGTTCTTC	CAGAGARYNEQFF
-	TRBV13	TRBJ1-1	-	TGTGCCAGCAGCCCTAACTTGCCACAGGTGAACACTGAAGCTTTCTTT	CASSPNLPQVNTEAFF
-	TRBV7-3	TRBJ1-1	-	TGTGCCACCACAGCCGGTCCGGTGAACACTGAAGCTTTCTTT	CATTAGPVNTEAFF
TRBD2	TRBV7-9	TRBJ2-1	once	TGTGCCAGCGAGCCGGGACTAGCAAACAATGAGCAGTTCTTC	CASEPGLANNEQFF
-	TRBV6-5	TRBJ1-5	-	TGTGCCAGCAGCACAGGGTTTAGCGGCAATCAGCCCCAGCATTTT	CASSTGFSGNQPQHF
TRBD1	TRBV4-1	TRBJ1-5	-	TGCGCCAGCAGCCCTGACGACAGGGGGCATCAGCCCCAGCATTTT	CASSPDDRGHQPQHF
-	TRBV6-1	TRBJ1-5	-	TGTGCCAGCAGTGCCTGGCGAGGGATTGGCAATCAGCCCCAGCATTTT	CASSAWRGIGNQPQHF
TRBD2	TRBV5-4	TRBJ2-7	-	TGTGCCAGCAGCCCAAACGGACTAGCGGGAGGGGGGACCTACGAGCAGTACTTC	CASSPNGLAGGGTYEQYF
-	TRBV5-1	TRBJ1-2	-	TGCGCCAGCAGCTTGGGACAGACCCAAGGCTACACCTTC	CASSLGQTQGYTF
TRBD1	TRBV3-1/TRBV3-2	TRBJ2-1	-	TGTGCCAGCAGCCATCAACAGGGGGTTCCGTTCTTC	CASSHQQGVPFF
TRBD1	TRBV6-1	TRBJ1-2	-	TGTGCCAGCAGTGAATCGGGACAGGGAGGCTATGGCTACACCTTC	CASSESGQGGYGYTF
-	TRBV12-5	TRBJ2-2	-	TGTGCTAGTGGTTTGTTGGCAGGGGAAGTGAGTAAGCACACCGGGGAGCTGTTTTTT	CASGLLAGEVSKHTGELFF
-	TRBV5-1	TRBJ2-1	-	TGCGCCAGCAGCGGCGGACTCGTGGGCAATGAGCAGTTCTTC	CASSGGLVGNEQFF
-	TRBV5-1	TRBJ1-4	-	TGCGCCAGCAGCTTTGGGCCTAATGAAAAACTGTTTTTT	CASSFGPNEKLFF
-	TRBV4-2	TRBJ1-1	few	TGTGCCAGCAGCCGGGGACACCTGAACACTGAAGCTTTCTTT	CASSRGHLNTEAFF
-	TRBV7-2	TRBJ2-1	-	TGTGCCAGCAGCTTAGGAGTTTTGGGGAGGTCCGGTGAAATTTTCTTC	CASSLGVLGRSGEIFF
-	TRBV11-1	TRBJ2-1	-	TGTGCCAGCAGCTTAGGGGCTGTGAATGAGCAGTTCTTC	CASSLGAVNEQFF
-	TRBV19	TRBJ2-7	few	TGTGCCAGTAGTACAGGGGACACTACCTACGAGCAGTACTTC	CASSTGDTTYEQYF
TRBD2	TRBV11-3	TRBJ2-3	-	TGTGCCAGCAGCCCCCGGGAAAGCGGGGCTAGCACAGATACGCAGTATTTT	CASSPRESGASTDTQYF
TRBD2	TRBV6-4	TRBJ2-3	-	TGTGCCAGCAGTGCCCTACCCGGGACTAGCGCTAGAGGCACAGATACGCAGTATTTT	CASSALPGTSARGTDTQYF
-	TRBV30	TRBJ1-2	-	TGTGCCTGGAGTGTCGACAGTTTGGGTGGCTACACCTTC	CAWSVDSLGGYTF
TRBD1	TRBV9	TRBJ1-2	-	TGTGCCAGCAGCCGACAGGGGAGCGGCTACACCTTC	CASSRQGSGYTF
-	TRBV24-1	TRBJ1-5	many	TGTGCCACCAGTGAAGGAGCGACGGTGAATAGCAATCAGCCCCAGCATTTT	CATSEGATVNSNQPQHF
-	TRBV5-6	TRBJ2-3	-	TGTGCCAGCATCGCAGGGGGACTAGGCACAGATACGCAGTATTTT	CASIAGGLGTDTQYF
-	TRBV11-3	TRBJ1-3	-	TGTGCCAGCAGCCGGAGGGGCCCTGGAAACACCATATATTTT	CASSRRGPGNTIYF
TRBD1	TRBV27	TRBJ2-7	-	TGTGCCAGCAGTTACTCCAGGGGGTCCCCCTACGAGCAGTACTTC	CASSYSRGSPYEQYF
TRBD2	TRBV15	TRBJ2-5	-	TGTGCCACCACCGGACTAGCGGGGGAGACCCAGTACTTC	CATTGLAGETQYF